This is a list of T cell receptor beta chains from one sample in a study of blood T cell repertoires in COVID-19. Using immunoSEQ multiplex PCR, the repertoire was profiled, and TCRdb retains in-frame clones only, with some absent. The sample consists of roughly 97,000 clones, 65% to 90% of them appearing once. Source material: peripheral blood. All receptors come from a man aged 55 to 70 with acute or convalescent COVID-19. Each CDR3 is given with its conserved first and last residue. D genes are given only for firm matches. Clone size is shown for a subset of rows, as once, few, many or a class of expanded clone.

TRBJ1-2	TRBV3-1/TRBV3-2	TRBD1	few	CASSQSRGQGYTF	TGTGCCAGCAGCCAAAGTAGGGGGCAGGGCTACACCTTC
TRBJ2-2	TRBV19	.	.	CASSTRFTGELFF	TGTGCCAGTAGTACCAGGTTCACCGGGGAGCTGTTTTTT
TRBJ1-1	TRBV2	.	.	CASSPNYDRNTEAFF	TGTGCCAGCAGCCCTAATTACGACAGGAACACTGAAGCTTTCTTT
TRBJ2-7	TRBV10-3	.	.	CAISEESEQYF	TGTGCCATCAGTGAGGAGAGCGAGCAGTACTTC
TRBJ2-5	TRBV6-2/TRBV6-3	.	.	CASSTAWETQYF	TGTGCCAGCAGTACAGCATGGGAGACCCAGTACTTC
TRBJ2-5	TRBV5-6	.	.	CASSLRSPQETQYF	TGTGCCAGCAGCTTGCGGTCCCCCCAAGAGACCCAGTACTTC
TRBJ2-5	TRBV15	.	.	CATSAITGLQTQYF	TGTGCCACCAGCGCAATAACAGGGTTGCAGACCCAGTACTTC
TRBJ2-5	TRBV7-3	TRBD2	.	CASSSSGGETQYF	TGTGCCAGCAGCTCCAGCGGGGGGGAGACCCAGTACTTC
TRBJ2-3	TRBV7-3	TRBD1	.	CASSVQGAYTDTQYF	TGTGCCAGCAGCGTACAGGGGGCCTACACAGATACGCAGTATTTT
TRBJ1-1	TRBV5-6	TRBD1	.	CASSAGTGYDTEAFF	TGTGCCAGCAGCGCCGGGACAGGGTATGACACTGAAGCTTTCTTT
TRBJ1-4	TRBV27	.	.	CASSNLATNEKLFF	TGTGCCAGCAGTAACTTGGCAACTAATGAAAAACTGTTTTTT
TRBJ1-1	TRBV10-3	TRBD1	few	CAISGQGKNTEAFF	TGTGCCATCAGCGGACAGGGGAAGAACACTGAAGCTTTCTTT
TRBJ1-1	TRBV5-6	.	.	CASSATYSGKTEAFF	TGTGCCAGCAGCGCCACCTACAGCGGTAAAACTGAAGCTTTCTTT
TRBJ2-5	TRBV29-1	.	.	CSVEDGQGCGETQYF	TGCAGCGTTGAAGATGGGCAGGGGTGTGGAGAGACCCAGTACTTC
TRBJ1-5	TRBV11-3	TRBD1	.	CASSRGPNQPQHF	TGTGCCAGCAGCAGGGGGCCGAATCAGCCCCAGCATTTT
TRBJ1-5	TRBV2	.	.	CASTEGDWNQPQHF	TGTGCCAGCACCGAGGGGGATTGGAATCAGCCCCAGCATTTT
TRBJ2-3	TRBV12-3/TRBV12-4	TRBD2	.	CASRGSGGNTQYF	TGTGCCAGCAGGGGTAGCGGGGGGAATACGCAGTATTTT
TRBJ2-1	TRBV28	.	.	CATGESYNEQFF	TGTGCCACCGGGGAGTCGTACAATGAGCAGTTCTTC
TRBJ1-1	TRBV5-1	.	.	CASSLTSPESTEAFF	TGCGCCAGCAGCTTGACGAGTCCGGAGAGCACTGAAGCTTTCTTT
TRBJ2-7	TRBV9	TRBD2	.	CASSVGTATSGDYEQYF	TGTGCCAGCAGCGTAGGGACAGCCACTAGCGGTGACTACGAGCAGTACTTC
TRBJ1-2	TRBV5-1	TRBD1	.	CASSGQGAFSYGYTF	TGCGCCAGCAGCGGACAGGGGGCTTTCTCCTATGGCTACACCTTC